This entry is about one T cell receptor (beta chain). Original processing notes: Reference gene primer amplification in the assay estimated nucleated cell counts. Clones were read by immunoSEQ multiplex PCR, and TCRdb kept only the in-frame ones, dropping some. V and J calls plus clone size are reproduced from that table; the DNA served to infer D and trimming. The sample consists of around 25,000 clones, around nine tenths of them appearing once. The entry originates in a study of blood T cell repertoires in COVID-19. The sample consisted of peripheral blood. The source is a human donor with active COVID-19. The donor label of this sample is uncertain.

The CDR3 spells CASSQETSGALVGEQYF. In DNA form, the CDR3 reads TGTGCCAGCAGCCAAGAAACTAGCGGGGCCCTAGTAGGCGAGCAGTACTTC. The gene calls are TRBV4-2 and TRBJ2-7, with 10 bases aligning to TRBD2. Germline lookup yields CDR1 LGHNA and CDR2 YNFKEQ. The V gene end was trimmed by 0 bases and the J gene end by 6 bases; junction bases not matched to a gene: 11. This CDR3 spans 17 amino acids.